A selection of T cell receptor beta chains follows, all from one sample in a study of blood T cell repertoires in COVID-19. Method: immunoSEQ multiplex PCR; TCRdb's copy keeps in-frame clones and lacks some. Of hundreds of thousands of clones listed, about nine tenths are singletons. Material for sequencing was peripheral blood. These receptors came from a woman aged 50 to 65 with acute or convalescent COVID-19. Each CDR3 is given with its conserved first and last residue. Each record gives: V gene, J gene, CDR3 protein.

TRBV16	TRBJ1-1	CASSHAGLNTEAFF
TRBV29-1	TRBJ2-5	CSARADRAQETQYF
TRBV11-3	TRBJ2-2	CASSLVVVSGELFF
TRBV6-5	TRBJ2-1	CASSRGGASYNEQFF
TRBV5-5	TRBJ2-7	CASSSQVIPGYEQYF
TRBV11-2	TRBJ1-2	CASSARTGGNYGYTF
TRBV12-5	TRBJ1-4	CASGPGEANEKLFF
TRBV18	TRBJ1-5	CASSPLGHSNQPQHF
TRBV5-1	TRBJ2-5	CASSLNIQETQYF
TRBV24-1	TRBJ2-2	CATSDPGQYTGELFF
TRBV11-3	TRBJ2-3	CASSSGQRVQDTQYF
TRBV6-5	TRBJ1-6	CATAPPDWDSPLHF
TRBV5-1	TRBJ2-1	CASSLGRGTYNEQFF
TRBV6-2/TRBV6-3	TRBJ1-1	CASSWGHRDTEAFF
TRBV7-2	TRBJ2-7	CASSFSLGLSYEQYF